Listed below are T cell receptor beta chains from one sample, sequenced in a study of T-cell reconstitution after alpha-beta-depleted transplantation in children. Each CDR3 protein is one row after TCRdb ran MiXCR on the PCR reads. This table has about 600,000 distinct CDR3 sequences, under 15% appearing once. The sample in question was PBMCs, mostly from graft donor cells, obtained 360 days after TCRalphabeta/CD19-depleted stem cell transplant. These receptors all come from a male patient between 5 and 17 years old who had a stem cell transplant for acute myeloid leukemia, so the T cells may come from the graft donor. Each CDR3 is given with its conserved first and last residue. D genes are given only for firm matches. The size of a clone is reported for some rows only, either as once, few or many, or as a class for expanded clones.

abundance	v_gene	d_gene	j_gene	CDR3aa	CDR3nt
-	TRBV6-2/TRBV6-3	-	TRBJ1-1	CASSYVGGNTEAFF	TGTGCCAGCAGTTACGTGGGAGGGAACACTGAAGCTTTCTTT
few	TRBV20-1	-	TRBJ2-1	CSGANEQFF	TGCAGTGGGGCGAATGAGCAGTTCTTC
-	TRBV6-2/TRBV6-3	-	TRBJ2-3	CASSYSEGKATDTQYF	TGTGCCAGCAGTTACTCGGAGGGGAAAGCCACGGATACGCAGTATTTT
-	TRBV20-1	TRBD2	TRBJ2-2	CSASTSDTGELFF	TGCAGTGCTTCGACTAGCGACACCGGGGAGCTGTTTTTT
few	TRBV28	TRBD1	TRBJ1-1	CASSLRQGRTTEAFF	TGTGCCAGCAGTTTGAGACAGGGAAGAACCACTGAAGCTTTCTTT
many	TRBV28	TRBD2	TRBJ2-1	CASSLASGRVNEQFF	TGTGCCAGCAGTTTAGCGAGCGGGAGGGTGAATGAGCAGTTCTTC
-	TRBV7-3	-	TRBJ2-7	CASSPSDSLYEQYF	TGTGCCAGCAGCCCCTCGGACAGCCTCTACGAGCAGTACTTC
-	TRBV6-2/TRBV6-3	TRBD2	TRBJ2-1	CASSPGLAGHNEQFF	TGTGCCAGCAGCCCGGGACTAGCGGGACACAATGAGCAGTTCTTC
-	TRBV29-1	-	TRBJ2-7	CSALGSSPYEQYF	TGCAGCGCCCTTGGCAGTAGCCCCTACGAGCAGTACTTC
few	TRBV4-2	-	TRBJ2-1	CASSQRSFWGDPYNEQFF	TGTGCCAGCAGCCAAAGGTCCTTTTGGGGGGACCCCTACAATGAGCAGTTCTTC
few	TRBV29-1	-	TRBJ2-5	CSVPGRSLETQYF	TGCAGCGTTCCGGGACGTTCACTTGAGACCCAGTACTTC
few	TRBV28	-	TRBJ1-4	CASKVSGVEKLFF	TGTGCCAGCAAAGTTTCCGGGGTTGAAAAACTGTTTTTT
-	TRBV5-4	TRBD1	TRBJ2-1	CASTWGTGTYNEQFF	TGTGCCAGCACCTGGGGGACAGGGACCTACAATGAGCAGTTCTTC
-	TRBV6-5	TRBD2	TRBJ2-3	CASSYFASGRGARHTQYF	TGTGCCAGCAGTTACTTTGCTAGCGGGAGGGGGGCACGGCATACGCAGTATTTT
-	TRBV29-1	TRBD2	TRBJ2-2	CSVSGGGGELFF	TGCAGCGTCAGCGGGGGAGGCGGGGAGCTGTTTTTT
-	TRBV20-1	TRBD1	TRBJ2-6	CSAPKGQGALSGANVLTF	TGCAGTGCTCCAAAGGGACAGGGGGCGCTGTCTGGGGCCAACGTCCTGACTTTC
many	TRBV29-1	TRBD2	TRBJ2-1	CSVEGGAGGGNEQFF	TGCAGCGTTGAAGGTGGCGCGGGAGGGGGCAATGAGCAGTTCTTC
-	TRBV19	TRBD2	TRBJ2-2	CAGGRTGELFF	TGTGCGGGAGGGCGCACCGGGGAGCTGTTTTTT
many	TRBV28	TRBD2	TRBJ2-7	CASSPSGSPYEQYF	TGTGCCAGCAGCCCGAGCGGGAGCCCATACGAGCAGTACTTC
few	TRBV11-2	-	TRBJ2-2	CASRGYALNTGELFF	TGTGCCAGCAGAGGTTACGCCTTGAACACCGGGGAGCTGTTTTTT
few	TRBV7-2	-	TRBJ2-7	CASSLGVIRETYEQYF	TGTGCCAGCAGCTTAGGAGTTATCAGGGAGACCTACGAGCAGTACTTC
many	TRBV29-1	-	TRBJ2-7	CSVGKDRRVDEQYF	TGCAGCGTTGGGAAGGACAGGAGGGTCGACGAGCAGTACTTC
few	TRBV20-1	TRBD2	TRBJ2-5	CSARLGLAGGLQETQYF	TGCAGTGCAAGACTGGGACTAGCGGGAGGTCTCCAAGAGACCCAGTACTTC
few	TRBV20-1	TRBD1	TRBJ2-5	CSRPGQGQETQYF	TGCAGTCGTCCGGGACAGGGACAAGAGACCCAGTACTTC
many	TRBV10-3	TRBD2	TRBJ2-5	CAISVGAGETQYF	TGTGCCATCAGTGTCGGAGCGGGGGAGACCCAGTACTTC
-	TRBV21-1	-	TRBJ2-5	CASSNRLRLLPVWTQYF	TGTGCCAGCAGCAACCGTCTCCGCCTCCTTCCCGTCTGGACCCAGTACTTC
-	TRBV7-3	-	TRBJ2-5	CASSLVPSPPETQYF	TGTGCCAGCAGCCTCGTACCTAGTCCCCCAGAGACCCAGTACTTC
few	TRBV4-1	-	TRBJ1-2	CASSQVVRANGYTF	TGCGCCAGCAGCCAAGTTGTCAGGGCCAATGGCTACACCTTC
-	TRBV30	-	TRBJ2-1	CAWSGGFSETYNEQFF	TGTGCCTGGAGTGGGGGGTTTAGCGAAACCTACAATGAGCAGTTCTTC
many	TRBV10-3	TRBD2	TRBJ2-1	CAIGLVNNEQFF	TGTGCCATCGGACTAGTTAACAATGAGCAGTTCTTC
many	TRBV29-1	-	TRBJ1-2	CSVSYRADVFRSYTF	TGCAGCGTTTCATACAGGGCGGACGTTTTCAGGAGCTACACCTTC
many	TRBV29-1	-	TRBJ2-1	CSVEGLLSHYNEQFF	TGCAGCGTCGAAGGACTCCTAAGTCACTACAATGAGCAGTTCTTC
-	TRBV6-2/TRBV6-3	TRBD2	TRBJ2-7	CASSPGWIGAREGSLGEQYF	TGTGCCAGCAGCCCGGGGTGGATTGGAGCGCGGGAGGGAAGTTTGGGCGAGCAGTACTTC
-	TRBV3-1	-	TRBJ1-1	CASSQGGQGGAEAFF	TGTGCCAGCAGCCAAGGGGGGCAGGGAGGAGCTGAAGCTTTCTTT
-	TRBV11-1	TRBD2	TRBJ2-5	CASSLVWSGRRGETQYF	TGTGCCAGCAGCTTAGTATGGAGCGGGAGAAGAGGCGAGACCCAGTACTTC
-	TRBV20-1	-	TRBJ2-7	CSARVWGTLYEQYF	TGCAGTGCTAGAGTTTGGGGGACTCTGTACGAGCAGTACTTC
-	TRBV20-1	-	TRBJ1-2	CRPRGYTF	TGCAGACCCAGGGGCTACACCTTC
many	TRBV24-1	-	TRBJ2-1	CATSAWTTDNEQFF	TGTGCCACCAGTGCCTGGACTACCGATAATGAGCAGTTCTTC
-	TRBV5-5	TRBD1	TRBJ2-6	CASSFSGTGLSGANVLTF	TGTGCCAGCAGCTTTTCCGGGACAGGACTCTCTGGGGCCAACGTCCTGACTTTC